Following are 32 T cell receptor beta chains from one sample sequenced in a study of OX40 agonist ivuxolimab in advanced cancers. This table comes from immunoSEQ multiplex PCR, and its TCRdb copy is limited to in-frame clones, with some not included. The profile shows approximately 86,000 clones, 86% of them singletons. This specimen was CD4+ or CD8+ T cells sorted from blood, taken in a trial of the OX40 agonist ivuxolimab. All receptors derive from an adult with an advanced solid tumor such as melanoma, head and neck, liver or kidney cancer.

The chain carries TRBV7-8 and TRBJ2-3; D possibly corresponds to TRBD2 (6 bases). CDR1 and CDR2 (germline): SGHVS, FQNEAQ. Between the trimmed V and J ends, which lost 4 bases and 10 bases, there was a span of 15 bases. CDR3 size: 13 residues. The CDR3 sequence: CASSSLLAGSQYF. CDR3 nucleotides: TGTGCCAGCAGCTCCTTACTAGCCGGGTCGCAGTATTTT. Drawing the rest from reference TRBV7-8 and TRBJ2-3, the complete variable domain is GAGVSQSPRYKVAKRGQDVALRCDPISGHVSLFWYQQALGQGPEFLTYFQNEAQLDKSGLPSDRFFAERPEGSVSTLKIQRTQQEDSAVYLCASSSLLAGSQYFGPGTRLTVL.

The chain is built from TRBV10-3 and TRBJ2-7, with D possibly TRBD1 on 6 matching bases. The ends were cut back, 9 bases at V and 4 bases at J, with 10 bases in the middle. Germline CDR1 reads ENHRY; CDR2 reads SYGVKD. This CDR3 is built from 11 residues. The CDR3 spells CAIQGGYEQYF. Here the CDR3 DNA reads TGTGCCATTCAAGGGGGTTACGAGCAGTACTTC.

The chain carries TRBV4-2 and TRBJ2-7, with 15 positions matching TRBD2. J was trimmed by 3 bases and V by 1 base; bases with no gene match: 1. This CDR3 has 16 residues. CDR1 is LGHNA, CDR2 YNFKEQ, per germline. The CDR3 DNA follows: TGTGCCAGCAGCCAAGGGACTAGCGGGAGGGACTACGAGCAGTACTTC. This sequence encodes CASSQGTSGRDYEQYF.

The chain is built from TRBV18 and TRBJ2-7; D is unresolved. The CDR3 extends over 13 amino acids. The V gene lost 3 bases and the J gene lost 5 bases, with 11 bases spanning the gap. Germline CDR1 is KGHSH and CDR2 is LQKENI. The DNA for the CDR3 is TGTGCCAGCTCACCGGTAGGTCGGAACGAGCAGTACTTC. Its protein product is CASSPVGRNEQYF.

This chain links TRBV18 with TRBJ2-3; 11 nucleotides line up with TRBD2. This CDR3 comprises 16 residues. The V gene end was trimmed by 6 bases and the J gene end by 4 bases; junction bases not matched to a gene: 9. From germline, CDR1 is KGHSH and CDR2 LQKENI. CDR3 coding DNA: TGTGCCAGCTCGAACCTTCTAGCGGGAGGATCAGATACGCAGTATTTT. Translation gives CASSNLLAGGSDTQYF.

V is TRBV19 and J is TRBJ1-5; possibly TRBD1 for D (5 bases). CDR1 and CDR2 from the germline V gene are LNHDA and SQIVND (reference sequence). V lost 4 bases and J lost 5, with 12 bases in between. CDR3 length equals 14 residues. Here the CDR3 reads CASSTPGSYQPQHF. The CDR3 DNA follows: TGTGCCAGTAGTACCCCAGGGTCTTATCAGCCCCAGCATTTT. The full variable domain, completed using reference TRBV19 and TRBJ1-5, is DGGITQSPKYLFRKEGQNVTLSCEQNLNHDAMYWYRQDPGQGLRLIYYSQIVNDFQKGDIAEGYSVSREKKESFPLTVTSAQKNPTAFYLCASSTPGSYQPQHFGDGTRLSIL.

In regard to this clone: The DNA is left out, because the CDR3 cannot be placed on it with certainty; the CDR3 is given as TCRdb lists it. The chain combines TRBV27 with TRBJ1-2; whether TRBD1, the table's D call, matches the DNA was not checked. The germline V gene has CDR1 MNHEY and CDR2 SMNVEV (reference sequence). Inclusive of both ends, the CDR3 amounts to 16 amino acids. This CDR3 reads CASSTSDRMPVGGYTF.

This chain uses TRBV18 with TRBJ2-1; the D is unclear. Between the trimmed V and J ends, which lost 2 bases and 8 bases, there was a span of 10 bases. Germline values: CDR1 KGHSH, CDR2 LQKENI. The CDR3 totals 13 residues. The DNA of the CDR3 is TGTGCCAGCTCACCAATTGCCTCCGATGAGCAGTTCTTC. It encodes CASSPIASDEQFF.

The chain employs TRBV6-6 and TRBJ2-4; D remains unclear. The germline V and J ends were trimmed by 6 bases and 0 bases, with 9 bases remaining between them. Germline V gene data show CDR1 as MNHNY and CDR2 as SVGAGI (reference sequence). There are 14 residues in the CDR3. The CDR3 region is CASSPGIAKNIQYF. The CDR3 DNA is TGTGCCAGCAGCCCAGGAATAGCCAAAAACATTCAGTACTTC.

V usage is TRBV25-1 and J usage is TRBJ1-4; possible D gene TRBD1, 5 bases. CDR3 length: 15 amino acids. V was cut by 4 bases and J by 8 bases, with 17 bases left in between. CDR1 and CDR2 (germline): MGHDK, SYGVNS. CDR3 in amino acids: CASSAKGREGEKLFF. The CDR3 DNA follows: TGTGCCAGCAGTGCCAAGGGCAGGGAGGGGGAAAAACTGTTTTTT.

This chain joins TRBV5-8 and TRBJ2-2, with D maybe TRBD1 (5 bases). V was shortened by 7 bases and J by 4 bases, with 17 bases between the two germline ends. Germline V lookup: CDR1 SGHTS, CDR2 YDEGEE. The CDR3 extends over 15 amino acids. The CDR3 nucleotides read TGTGCCAGCCAGCCAAGGGGTATGCTCACCGGGGAGCTGTTTTTT. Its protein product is CASQPRGMLTGELFF.

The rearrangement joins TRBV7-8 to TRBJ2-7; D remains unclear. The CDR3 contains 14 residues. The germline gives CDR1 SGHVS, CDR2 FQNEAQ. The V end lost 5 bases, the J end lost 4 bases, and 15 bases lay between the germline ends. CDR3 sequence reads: CASSILWGPYEQYF. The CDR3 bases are TGTGCCAGCAGCATACTATGGGGTCCTTACGAGCAGTACTTC.

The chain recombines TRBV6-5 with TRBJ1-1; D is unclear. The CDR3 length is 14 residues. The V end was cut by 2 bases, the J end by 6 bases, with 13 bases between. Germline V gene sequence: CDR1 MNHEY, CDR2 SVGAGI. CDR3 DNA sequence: TGTGCCAGCAGTTACGACCCCCACTTCTCTGAAGCTTTCTTT. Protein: CASSYDPHFSEAFF.

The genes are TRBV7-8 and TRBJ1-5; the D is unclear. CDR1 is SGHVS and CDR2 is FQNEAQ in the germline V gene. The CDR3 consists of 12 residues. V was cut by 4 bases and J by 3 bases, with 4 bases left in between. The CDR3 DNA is TGTGCCAGCAGCTCCCCCAATCAGCCCCAGCATTTT. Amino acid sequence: CASSSPNQPQHF.

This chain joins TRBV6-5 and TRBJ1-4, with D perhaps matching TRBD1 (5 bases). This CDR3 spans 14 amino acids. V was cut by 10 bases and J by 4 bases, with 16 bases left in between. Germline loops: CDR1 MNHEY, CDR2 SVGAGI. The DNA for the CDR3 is TGTGCCACCTCTCGGACACGGTTTAATGAAAAACTGTTTTTT. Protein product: CATSRTRFNEKLFF.

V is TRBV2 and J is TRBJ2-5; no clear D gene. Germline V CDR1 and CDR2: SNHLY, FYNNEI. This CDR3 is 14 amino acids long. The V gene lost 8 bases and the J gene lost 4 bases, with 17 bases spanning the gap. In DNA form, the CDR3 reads TGTGCCAGCTCCTGGGCCCGGCGAGGAGAGACCCAGTACTTC. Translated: CASSWARRGETQYF.

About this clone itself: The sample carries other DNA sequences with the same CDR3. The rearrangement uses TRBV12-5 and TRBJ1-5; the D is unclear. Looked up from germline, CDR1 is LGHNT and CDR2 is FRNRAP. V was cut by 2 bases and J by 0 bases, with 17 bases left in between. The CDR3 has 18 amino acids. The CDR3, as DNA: TGTGCTAGTGGTTTGCTCCGAATCGGGGATTATAGCAATCAGCCCCAGCATTTT. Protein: CASGLLRIGDYSNQPQHF.

The CDR3 is CASSGQNSPLHF. The CDR3 DNA sequence: TGTGCCAGCAGTGGACAGAATTCACCCCTCCACTTT. V gene TRBV2 combines with J gene TRBJ1-6; tentatively, D is TRBD1 (5 bases). This CDR3 is built from 12 residues. CDR1 SNHLY and CDR2 FYNNEI come from the germline V gene. Trimming took 4 bases from V and 7 from J, leaving 5 bases between them.

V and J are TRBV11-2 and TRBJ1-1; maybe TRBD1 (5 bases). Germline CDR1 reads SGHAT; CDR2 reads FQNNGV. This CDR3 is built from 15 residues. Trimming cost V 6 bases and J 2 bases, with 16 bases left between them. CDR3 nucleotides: TGTGCCAGCAGTCCTCCTGGGACGGGAAACACTGAAGCTTTCTTT. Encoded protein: CASSPPGTGNTEAFF.

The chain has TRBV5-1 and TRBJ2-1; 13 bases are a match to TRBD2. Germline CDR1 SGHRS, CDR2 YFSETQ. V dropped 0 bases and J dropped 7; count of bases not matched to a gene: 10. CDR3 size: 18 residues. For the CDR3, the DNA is TGCGCCAGCAGCTTGGCCATAACTAGCGGGGGGGCCGGGAATGAGCAGTTCTTC. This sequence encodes CASSLAITSGGAGNEQFF.

In DNA, the CDR3 is TGTGCCAGCAGCTTGGTGGACGAGCAGTACTTC. This encodes CASSLVDEQYF. The V gene is TRBV5-5, the J gene TRBJ2-7, with D unresolved. The CDR3 has 11 amino acids. Germline CDR1 reads SGHKS; CDR2 reads YYEKEE (reference sequence). V was trimmed by 0 bases and J by 5 bases, leaving 3 bases between them.

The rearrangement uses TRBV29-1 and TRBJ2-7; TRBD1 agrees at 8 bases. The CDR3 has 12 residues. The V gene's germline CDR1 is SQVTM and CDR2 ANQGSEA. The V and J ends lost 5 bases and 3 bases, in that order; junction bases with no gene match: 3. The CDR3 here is CSVKDRVYEQYF. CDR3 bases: TGCAGCGTTAAGGACAGGGTCTACGAGCAGTACTTC.

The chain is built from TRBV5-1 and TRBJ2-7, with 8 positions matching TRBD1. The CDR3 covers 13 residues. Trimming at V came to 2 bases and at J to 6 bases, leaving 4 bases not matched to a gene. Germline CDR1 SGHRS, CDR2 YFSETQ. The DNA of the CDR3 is TGCGCCAGCAGCTTTGGACAGGGAGGCGAGCAGTACTTC. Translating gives CASSFGQGGEQYF.

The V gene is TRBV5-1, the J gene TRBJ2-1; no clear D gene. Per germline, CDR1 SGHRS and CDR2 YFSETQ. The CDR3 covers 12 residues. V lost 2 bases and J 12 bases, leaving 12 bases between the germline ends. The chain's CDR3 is CASSFTGSLQFF. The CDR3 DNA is TGCGCCAGCAGCTTTACCGGGTCCCTGCAGTTCTTC. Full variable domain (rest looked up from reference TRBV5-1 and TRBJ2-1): KAGVTQTPRYLIKTRGQQVTLSCSPISGHRSVSWYQQTPGQGLQFLFEYFSETQRNKGNFPGRFSGRQFSNSRSEMNVSTLELGDSALYLCASSFTGSLQFFGPGTRLTVL.

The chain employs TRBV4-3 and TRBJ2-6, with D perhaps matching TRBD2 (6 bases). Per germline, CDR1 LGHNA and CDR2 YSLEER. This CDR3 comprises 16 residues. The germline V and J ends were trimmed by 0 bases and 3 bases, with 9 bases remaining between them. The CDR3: CASSQDAEGGANVLTF. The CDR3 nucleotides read TGCGCCAGCAGCCAAGACGCGGAGGGTGGGGCCAACGTCCTGACTTTC.

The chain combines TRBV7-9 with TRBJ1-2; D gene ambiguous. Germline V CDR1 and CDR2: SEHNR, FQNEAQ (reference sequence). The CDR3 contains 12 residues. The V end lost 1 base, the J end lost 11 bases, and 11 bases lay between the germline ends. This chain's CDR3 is CASSLESAHYTF. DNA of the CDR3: TGTGCCAGCAGCTTAGAGTCAGCGCATTACACCTTC. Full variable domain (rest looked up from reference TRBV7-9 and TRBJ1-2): DTGVSQNPRHKITKRGQNVTFRCDPISEHNRLYWYRQTLGQGPEFLTYFQNEAQLEKSRLLSDRFSAERPKGSFSTLEIQRTEQGDSAMYLCASSLESAHYTFGSGTRLTVV.

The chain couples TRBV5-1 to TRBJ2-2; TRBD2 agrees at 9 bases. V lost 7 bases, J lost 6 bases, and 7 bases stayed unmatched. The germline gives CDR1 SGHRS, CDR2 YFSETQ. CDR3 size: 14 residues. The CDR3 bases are TGCGCCAGCCAAGGGCTAGCGGGGTCCGGGGAGCTGTTTTTT. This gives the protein CASQGLAGSGELFF.

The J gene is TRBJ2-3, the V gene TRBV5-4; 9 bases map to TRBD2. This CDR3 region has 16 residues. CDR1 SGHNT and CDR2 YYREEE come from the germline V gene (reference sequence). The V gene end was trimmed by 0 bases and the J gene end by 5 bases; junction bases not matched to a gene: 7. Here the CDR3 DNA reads TGTGCCAGCAGCTTGGCCGGGCTAGCGGGGAAAGATACGCAGTATTTT. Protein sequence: CASSLAGLAGKDTQYF. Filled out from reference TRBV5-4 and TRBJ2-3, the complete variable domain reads ETGVTQSPTHLIKTRGQQVTLRCSSQSGHNTVSWYQQALGQGPQFIFQYYREEENGRGNFPPRFSGLQFPNYSSELNVNALELDDSALYLCASSLAGLAGKDTQYFGPGTRLTVL.

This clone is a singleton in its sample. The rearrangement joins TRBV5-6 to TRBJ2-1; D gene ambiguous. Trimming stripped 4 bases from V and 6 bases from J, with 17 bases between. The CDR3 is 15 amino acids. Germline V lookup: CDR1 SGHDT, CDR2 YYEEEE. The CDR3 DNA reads TGTGCCAGCAGCCTATCATTGGGAATCATCAATGAGCAGTTCTTC. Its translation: CASSLSLGIINEQFF.

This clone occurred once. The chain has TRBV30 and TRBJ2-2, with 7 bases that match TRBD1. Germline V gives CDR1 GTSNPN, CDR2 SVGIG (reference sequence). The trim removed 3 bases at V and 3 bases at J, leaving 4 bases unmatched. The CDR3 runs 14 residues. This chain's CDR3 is CAWSPGGYTGELFF. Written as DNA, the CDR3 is TGTGCCTGGAGCCCAGGGGGTTACACCGGGGAGCTGTTTTTT. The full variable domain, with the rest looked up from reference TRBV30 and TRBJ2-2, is SQTIHQWPATLVQPVGSPLSLECTVEGTSNPNLYWYRQAAGRGLQLLFYSVGIGQISSEVPQNLSASRPQDRQFILSSKKLLLSDSGFYLCAWSPGGYTGELFFGEGSRLTVL.

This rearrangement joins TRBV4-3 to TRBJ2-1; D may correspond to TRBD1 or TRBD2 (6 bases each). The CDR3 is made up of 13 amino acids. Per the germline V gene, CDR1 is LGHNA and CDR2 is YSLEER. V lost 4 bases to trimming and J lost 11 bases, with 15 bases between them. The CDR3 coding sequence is TGCGCCAGCAGCCCCTTCGGAGGGGGAAAGCAGTTCTTC. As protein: CASSPFGGGKQFF.

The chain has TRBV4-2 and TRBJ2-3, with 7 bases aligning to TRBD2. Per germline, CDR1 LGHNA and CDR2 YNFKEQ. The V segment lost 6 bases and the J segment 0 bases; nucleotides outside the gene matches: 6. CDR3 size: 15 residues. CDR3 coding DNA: TGTGCCAGCAGGCGTCTAGCGGCTAGCACAGATACGCAGTATTTT. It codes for CASRRLAASTDTQYF.